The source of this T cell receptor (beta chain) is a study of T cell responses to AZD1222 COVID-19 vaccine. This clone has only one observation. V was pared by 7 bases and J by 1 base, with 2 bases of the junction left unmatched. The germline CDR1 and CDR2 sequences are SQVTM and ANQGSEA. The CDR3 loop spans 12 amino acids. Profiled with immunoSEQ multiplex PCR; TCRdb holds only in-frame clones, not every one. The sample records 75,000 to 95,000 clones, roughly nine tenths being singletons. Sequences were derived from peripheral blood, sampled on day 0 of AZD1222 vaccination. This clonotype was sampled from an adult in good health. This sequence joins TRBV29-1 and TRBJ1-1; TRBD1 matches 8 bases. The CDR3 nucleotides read TGCAGCGGGGACAGGTCGAACACTGAAGCTTTCTTT. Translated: CSGDRSNTEAFF.